One sample yielded the 22 T cell receptor beta chains listed below, sequenced in a study of early T cells in non-severe SARS-CoV-2 infection. MiXCR was run by TCRdb on the 5' RACE reads, yielding one entry per CDR3 protein. The profile shows about 94,000 distinct CDR3 sequences, 13% of them singletons. The sequenced material came from whole blood. All receptors derive from an adult who was a healthcare worker with PCR-confirmed SARS-CoV-2 infection or an uninfected control (not recorded which).

In this sample, this clonotype turned up many times. The V gene is TRBV6-5, the J gene TRBJ2-2; no firm D call. Deletions cut 5 bases from V and 6 bases from J, with 16 bases between. CDR1 is MNHEY and CDR2 is SVGAGI in the germline V gene. The CDR3 consists of 15 residues. CDR3 in amino acids: CASSHPSRMSGELFF. The CDR3 DNA sequence: TGTGCCAGCAGTCATCCTTCCAGGATGTCCGGGGAGCTGTTTTTT.

The table lists this clonotype with a few counts. The CDR3 reads CATSRVKLGETQYF. The CDR3 coding sequence is TGTGCCACCAGCAGAGTTAAACTAGGGGAGACCCAGTACTTC. V is TRBV15 and J is TRBJ2-5; D might be TRBD2 (5 bases). The CDR3 covers 14 residues. Between the trimmed V and J ends, which lost 1 base and 5 bases, there was a span of 11 bases. Germline CDR1 LNHNV, CDR2 YYDKDF (reference sequence).

CDR3 DNA: TGTGCCAGCAGCGAGACAGGGGGCGAACCCCAAGAGACCCAGTACTTC. Amino acid sequence: CASSETGGEPQETQYF. This chain connects TRBV7-9 to TRBJ2-5; 10 bases agree with TRBD1. From germline, CDR1 is SEHNR and CDR2 FQNEAQ (reference sequence). Trimming cost V 5 bases and J 1 base; bases outside gene matches: 7. This CDR3 region has 16 residues. The entire variable domain, with the rest obtained from reference TRBV7-9 and TRBJ2-5, is as follows: DTGVSQNPRHKITKRGQNVTFRCDPISEHNRLYWYRQTLGQGPEFLTYFQNEAQLEKSRLLSDRFSAERPKGSFSTLEIQRTEQGDSAMYLCASSETGGEPQETQYFGPGTRLLVL.

The V and J genes are TRBV12-3 or TRBV12-4 and TRBJ1-1; 8 nucleotides align to TRBD1. V shed 5 bases, J shed 5 bases, and the junction held 7 bases outside the gene matches. The CDR3 contains 14 residues. CDR3 bases: TGTGCCAGCAGTCCCCGGACAGGGAGGACTGAAGCTTTCTTT. Translated, it gives CASSPRTGRTEAFF.

This clonotype was recorded a few times. The chain is built from TRBV12-3 or TRBV12-4 and TRBJ2-2, with D perhaps matching TRBD2 (5 bases). The CDR3 has 15 residues. Trimming took off 4 bases at V and 1 base at J, with 10 bases between the two ends. The CDR3 protein is CASSSEGKNTGELFF. For the CDR3, the DNA is TGTGCCAGCAGTTCCGAGGGAAAGAACACCGGGGAGCTGTTTTTT.

This chain joins TRBV18 and TRBJ1-1; tentative D call: TRBD1 (5 bases). Germline values: CDR1 KGHSH, CDR2 LQKENI. There are 15 residues in the CDR3. V dropped 1 base and J dropped 1 base, with 10 bases sitting between them. Here the CDR3 DNA reads TGTGCCAGCTCACCACTTCAGGGACGGAACACTGAAGCTTTCTTT. Protein product: CASSPLQGRNTEAFF. Looking up the rest from reference TRBV18 and TRBJ1-1 gives the full variable domain: NAGVMQNPRHLVRRRGQEARLRCSPMKGHSHVYWYRQLPEEGLKFMVYLQKENIIDESGMPKERFSAEFPKEGPSILRIQQVVRGDSAAYFCASSPLQGRNTEAFFGQGTRLTVV.

This clonotype has a handful of counts. This rearrangement joins TRBV6-1 to TRBJ2-6; TRBD2 aligns across 10 bases. CDR1 is MNHNS and CDR2 is SASEGT in the germline V gene. With 7 bases clipped from V and 0 bases from J, the junction kept 6 bases outside the gene matches. The CDR3 extends over 17 amino acids. CDR3 loop: CASTLSGGISGANVLTF. The CDR3 DNA is TGTGCCAGCACCCTTAGCGGGGGGATCTCTGGGGCCAACGTCCTGACTTTC.

This clonotype was picked up a small number of times. V is TRBV29-1 and J is TRBJ2-1; D gene ambiguous. V lost 2 bases to trimming and J lost 0 bases, with 11 bases between them. Germline V gene data show CDR1 as SQVTM and CDR2 as ANQGSEA. This CDR3 spans 15 amino acids. In DNA, the CDR3 is TGCAGCGTTGAAAAGGCGGTTTTCTCCTACAATGAGCAGTTCTTC. It encodes CSVEKAVFSYNEQFF.

This clonotype has a count of ten or more. The chain joins TRBV20-1 to TRBJ2-5, with 9 bases fitting TRBD2. Losses at the gene ends were 5 bases for V and 4 bases for J; bases not matched to a gene: 5. Germline V gene data show CDR1 as DFQATT and CDR2 as SNEGSKA (reference sequence). This CDR3 comprises 13 residues. The CDR3 bases are TGCAGTGCTTCCGGCGGGGGGGGAGAGACCCAGTACTTC. Its protein is CSASGGGGETQYF.

A word on this clonotype: The germline gene is not matched at one end of the junction; a read error may be the cause. This chain connects TRBV28 to TRBJ2-7, with a tentative D call TRBD2 (6 bases). CDR1 is MDHEN and CDR2 is SYDVKM in the germline V gene. The CDR3 runs to 14 residues. CDR3 nucleotide sequence: TGTACCAGCAGTGAAGGCGGGGCCTTGGACGAGCAGTACTTC. Its translation is CTSSEGGALDEQYF.

This clonotype was detected once. This chain joins TRBV6-5 and TRBJ2-3; no reliable D call. Germline loops: CDR1 MNHEY, CDR2 SVGAGI. Trimming removed 8 bases from V and 2 bases from J, with 17 bases in between. This CDR3 has 15 residues. CDR3 coding DNA: TGTGCCAGCGGGTTAGCAGGCGATCTCACAGATACGCAGTATTTT. Its translation is CASGLAGDLTDTQYF.

V gene TRBV29-1 combines with J gene TRBJ1-2; TRBD1 is a possible D gene (5 bases). The V end was cut by 4 bases, the J end by 6 bases, with 21 bases between. Germline CDR1 is SQVTM and CDR2 is ANQGSEA. The CDR3 consists of 15 residues. The CDR3 nucleotides are TGCAGCGTTGCGGGGGACGGGTCAGGGAGTCATGGCTACACCTTC. Translation: CSVAGDGSGSHGYTF. Combining the CDR3 with reference TRBV29-1 and TRBJ1-2 gives the whole variable domain SAVISQKPSRDICQRGTSLTIQCQVDSQVTMMFWYRQQPGQSLTLIATANQGSEATYESGFVIDKFPISRPNLTFSTLTVSNMSPEDSSIYLCSVAGDGSGSHGYTFGSGTRLTVV.

There are many counts of this clonotype. This chain links TRBV12-3 or TRBV12-4 with TRBJ2-1; D unclear. With 1 base removed from V and 6 bases from J, the gap between germline ends came to 13 bases. This CDR3 has 15 residues. The DNA of the CDR3 is TGTGCCAGCAGTTTAGGGCAGTACGACGGCAATGAGCAGTTCTTC. Translating gives CASSLGQYDGNEQFF.

There are a few counts of this clonotype. This chain connects TRBV4-1 to TRBJ2-3; 10 positions match TRBD2. Germline CDR1 is MGHRA and CDR2 is YSYEKL. The CDR3 sequence is 16 residues long. Trimming cost V 6 bases and J 6 bases; bases outside gene matches: 12. In DNA form, the CDR3 reads TGCGCCAGCAGTGTCGTAGCGGGGGGCTCCCTGGATACGCAGTATTTT. Amino acid sequence: CASSVVAGGSLDTQYF.

This clonotype was observed at least ten times. The chain is built from TRBV12-3 or TRBV12-4 and TRBJ1-5; unclear D gene. Trimming removed 3 bases at V and 6 bases at J, with 12 bases between. CDR3 length equals 14 residues. CDR3 sequence reads: CASSFHSQFQPQHF. The DNA for the CDR3 is TGTGCCAGCAGTTTTCACTCGCAGTTTCAGCCCCAGCATTTT.

Concerning this clonotype: Just one base apart from a much larger clone, this may be a read error. The chain recombines TRBV7-9 with TRBJ2-7, with D maybe TRBD1 (6 bases). Trimming cost V 1 base and J 3 bases, with 16 bases left between them. CDR1 and CDR2 (germline): SEHNR, FQNEAQ (reference sequence). CDR3 length equals 16 residues. The CDR3 sequence: CASSLGPGTWGYEQYF. CDR3 nucleotide sequence: TGTGCCAGCAGCTTAGGACCCGGGACATGGGGCTACGAGCAGTACTTC.

In its sample, this clonotype was seen a few times. The chain couples TRBV19 to TRBJ2-6, with D unclear. CDR3 length: 18 amino acids. V lost 7 bases and J 1 base, leaving 20 bases between the germline ends. Per germline, CDR1 LNHDA and CDR2 SQIVND (reference sequence). CDR3: CASTGSSHQISGANVLTF. The CDR3 region has the DNA TGTGCCAGTACTGGATCCTCACATCAGATATCTGGGGCCAACGTCCTGACTTTC. Looking up the rest from reference TRBV19 and TRBJ2-6 gives the full variable domain: DGGITQSPKYLFRKEGQNVTLSCEQNLNHDAMYWYRQDPGQGLRLIYYSQIVNDFQKGDIAEGYSVSREKKESFPLTVTSAQKNPTAFYLCASTGSSHQISGANVLTFGAGSRLTVL.

This clonotype was counted ten times or more. The chain combines TRBV3-1 with TRBJ2-5; a weak D match, TRBD2 (6 bases). This CDR3 has 15 residues. The V end was cut by 8 bases, the J end by 5 bases, with 21 bases between. Germline loops: CDR1 LGHDT, CDR2 YNNKEL (reference sequence). The CDR3 loop reads CASGYTGLAIETQYF. The CDR3 region has the DNA TGTGCCAGCGGCTATACGGGACTTGCGATCGAGACCCAGTACTTC.

This clonotype was counted many times. The gene calls are TRBV18 and TRBJ2-4; D possibly corresponds to TRBD2 (6 bases). The germline gives CDR1 KGHSH, CDR2 LQKENI. CDR3 size: 15 residues. Between the trimmed V and J ends, which lost 2 bases and 7 bases, there was a span of 15 bases. CDR3 coding DNA: TGTGCCAGCTCACCATTGCCGACTAGACGGAACATTCAGTACTTC. Amino acid sequence: CASSPLPTRRNIQYF. Full variable domain (remainder filled in from reference TRBV18 and TRBJ2-4): NAGVMQNPRHLVRRRGQEARLRCSPMKGHSHVYWYRQLPEEGLKFMVYLQKENIIDESGMPKERFSAEFPKEGPSILRIQQVVRGDSAAYFCASSPLPTRRNIQYFGAGTRLSVL.

This clonotype has a handful of counts. Here the CDR3 DNA reads TGTGCCATCAGTGAGTCGAATGTAGGGTTAGCCGAGCAGTACTTC. Protein product: CAISESNVGLAEQYF. The rearrangement uses TRBV10-3 and TRBJ2-7, with D uncertain. V was trimmed by 0 bases and J by 6 bases, leaving 15 bases between them. The CDR3 spans 15 residues. The germline V gene encodes CDR1 ENHRY and CDR2 SYGVKD.

The chain employs TRBV10-2 and TRBJ1-1; D is unresolved. Germline V CDR1 and CDR2: WSHSY, SAAADI. Trimming pared 10 bases from V and 4 bases from J, leaving 16 bases between. The CDR3 contains 13 residues. CDR3 nucleotides: TGCGCCACCACCCCACTGGAGGGCACTGAAGCTTTCTTT. It yields the protein CATTPLEGTEAFF.

There are a few counts of this clonotype. This chain uses TRBV11-2 with TRBJ2-5; tentative D call: TRBD2 (6 bases). Germline CDR1 SGHAT, CDR2 FQNNGV. Trimming removed 7 bases from V and 7 bases from J, with 22 bases in between. The CDR3 sequence is 15 residues long. The CDR3 loop reads CASTSERVSFGTQYF. CDR3 nucleotide sequence: TGTGCCAGCACCTCAGAGCGGGTCAGTTTCGGGACCCAGTACTTC. Using reference TRBV11-2 and TRBJ2-5 for the parts outside the CDR3, the full variable domain is EAGVAQSPRYKIIEKRQSVAFWCNPISGHATLYWYQQILGQGPKLLIQFQNNGVVDDSQLPKDRFSAERLKGVDSTLKIQPAKLEDSAVYLCASTSERVSFGTQYFGPGTRLLVL.